What follows is one TCR beta chain and its context. V lost 2 bases, J lost 1 base, and 3 bases stayed unmatched. The CDR3 is 15 amino acids. CDR1 and CDR2 from the germline V gene are SGHDT and YYEEEE. The data were taken from a study of T cell responses to AZD1222 COVID-19 vaccine. Profiled with immunoSEQ multiplex PCR; TCRdb holds only in-frame clones, not every one. Counted here are roughly 100,000 clones, around nine tenths occurring once; the ten biggest clones make up 2.5% to 4%. This sample comprised peripheral blood, obtained 28 days after the second dose of the MenACWY control vaccine. The receptor was isolated from an adult who received the MenACWY meningococcal vaccine as a control. This chain links TRBV5-6 with TRBJ1-5; 7 bases fit TRBD1. This CDR3 reads CASSFSQGSNQPQHF. In nucleotides, the CDR3 is TGTGCCAGCAGCTTTTCACAGGGGAGCAATCAGCCCCAGCATTTT.